This T cell receptor beta chain is from a study of blood T cells in healthy people across ages. Study results and caveats: From one million sequenced T cells, diversity estimates were lower bounds.

Germline CDR1 and CDR2: MDHEN and SYDVKM. The germline V and J ends were trimmed by 5 bases and 5 bases, with 15 bases remaining between them. This CDR3 has 15 amino acids. It was with a sample-barcoded 5' primer and a J-beta primer mix that a second PCR of roughly 6 to 12 cycles was run. The template-switch adaptor was a 5' adaptor with 12 random nucleotides. It tagged each cDNA molecule. TCRdb reanalysed the 5' RACE reads using MiXCR and keeps one entry per CDR3 protein. The sample comprises about 720,000 distinct CDR3 sequences, 22% of which are singletons, and 22% rests with the top ten. The table lists this clonotype with a few counts. Its specificity is unknown.

V gene TRBV28 combines with J gene TRBJ1-4; D call uncertain. This sequence was found in a man aged 65 to 79 in good health. Sequenced: blood. CDR3 in amino acids: CASSNLAQSNEKLFF. The CDR3 DNA follows: TGTGCCAGCAGTAACCTAGCCCAATCAAATGAAAAACTGTTTTTT.